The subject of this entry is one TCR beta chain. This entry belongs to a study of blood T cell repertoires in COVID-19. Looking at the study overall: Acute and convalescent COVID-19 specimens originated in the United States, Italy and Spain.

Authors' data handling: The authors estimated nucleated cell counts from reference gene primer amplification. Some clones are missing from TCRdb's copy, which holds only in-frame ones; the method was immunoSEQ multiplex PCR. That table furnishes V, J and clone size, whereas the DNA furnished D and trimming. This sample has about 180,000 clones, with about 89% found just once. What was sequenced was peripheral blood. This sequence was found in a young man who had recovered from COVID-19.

The CDR3 bases are TGTGCCAGCAGCTTGGCCGGGAGGACCCTCGAGCAGTACTTC. It specifies CASSLAGRTLEQYF. The genes are TRBV5-6 and TRBJ2-7, with 7 nucleotides matching TRBD2. The J segment lost 6 bases and the V segment lost 0 bases, leaving 6 bases of the junction unmatched. Germline V lookup: CDR1 SGHDT, CDR2 YYEEEE. The CDR3 extends over 14 amino acids.